These 28 T cell receptor beta chains were sequenced from one sample in a study of blood T cell repertoires in COVID-19. TCRdb's table, derived via immunoSEQ multiplex PCR, lists solely in-frame clones and lacks some. Among just over 300,000 clones listed, 80% to 90% were seen once. Material for sequencing was PBMCs or T cells enriched from blood (not recorded which). Receptor source: a young man who had recovered from COVID-19.

V gene TRBV2 combines with J gene TRBJ1-5; TRBD1 matches at 7 bases. This CDR3 spans 14 amino acids. V gave up 6 bases and J gave up 6 bases; unmatched junction bases: 8. Germline CDR1 reads SNHLY; CDR2 reads FYNNEI. The CDR3 DNA is TGTGCCAGCAGGACCGGGACAGTCTCTCAGCCCCAGCATTTT. Its translation is CASRTGTVSQPQHF.

The chain recombines TRBV3-1 (or the pseudogene TRBV3-2) with TRBJ2-5; TRBD2 matches at 10 bases. CDR1 and CDR2 (germline): LGHDT, YNNKEL (reference sequence). The CDR3 consists of 15 residues. J lost 5 bases, V lost 3 bases, and 6 bases had no gene match. DNA of the CDR3: TGTGCCAGCAGCCAGAGCGGGGGGGCCGGGGAGACCCAGTACTTC. Translating gives CASSQSGGAGETQYF.

This clone was counted once. The identical CDR3 is also encoded by other nucleotide sequences in the sample. V gene TRBV19 combines with J gene TRBJ1-5; D gene ambiguous. This CDR3 is built from 15 residues. The germline CDR1 and CDR2 sequences are LNHDA and SQIVND (reference sequence). The germline V and J ends were trimmed by 7 bases and 2 bases, with 15 bases remaining between them. CDR3 protein: CASTPLGGGNQPQHF. In DNA form, the CDR3 reads TGTGCCAGTACCCCGTTAGGCGGCGGCAATCAGCCCCAGCATTTT.

This chain uses TRBV28 with TRBJ2-7; TRBD1 agrees at 8 bases. This CDR3 comprises 15 residues. CDR1 and CDR2 (germline): MDHEN, SYDVKM. V was clipped by 5 bases and J by 3 bases; unmatched bases: 9. CDR3 sequence: CASSPTGQGIYEQYF. The DNA of the CDR3 is TGTGCCAGCAGTCCGACCGGACAGGGTATCTACGAGCAGTACTTC.

The rearrangement uses TRBV30 and TRBJ1-5, with 8 nucleotides matching TRBD1. Germline-derived CDR1 and CDR2 are GTSNPN and SVGIG (reference sequence). The CDR3 loop spans 12 amino acids. After removal of 3 bases from V and 8 bases from J, the junction contained 3 bases not matched to a gene. CDR3 residues: CAWSSQGEPQHF. The CDR3 bases are TGTGCCTGGAGCTCACAGGGGGAGCCCCAGCATTTT.

This clone appeared a single time. This rearrangement joins TRBV5-1 to TRBJ2-3; D is perhaps TRBD1 (5 bases). CDR3 length: 14 amino acids. Trimming left V 3 bases short and J 3 bases short, with 11 bases between. Germline values: CDR1 SGHRS, CDR2 YFSETQ. CDR3 region: CASSSLGATDTQYF. The CDR3 nucleotides are TGCGCCAGCAGCTCTCTAGGGGCGACAGATACGCAGTATTTT.

The CDR3 is CASSSPGGNQPQHF. The CDR3 coding sequence is TGTGCCAGCAGTTCCCCTGGGGGGAATCAGCCCCAGCATTTT. The chain uses TRBV28 and TRBJ1-5; possible D gene TRBD1, 5 bases. The CDR3 covers 14 residues. Germline values: CDR1 MDHEN, CDR2 SYDVKM. V lost 4 bases to trimming and J lost 4 bases, with 11 bases between them.

The chain carries TRBV30 and TRBJ1-6; TRBD1 is a possible D gene (5 bases). V was trimmed by 3 bases and J by 8 bases, leaving 11 bases between them. The CDR3 is 13 amino acids. Germline CDR1 and CDR2: GTSNPN and SVGIG (reference sequence). Here the CDR3 DNA reads TGTGCCTGGAGGACAGAACATTATTCACCCCTCCACTTT. Its translation: CAWRTEHYSPLHF.

V usage is TRBV5-1 and J usage is TRBJ2-5; 9 bases align to TRBD2. CDR1 is SGHRS and CDR2 is YFSETQ in the germline V gene. The CDR3 has 16 residues. With 4 bases clipped from V and 2 bases from J, the junction kept 9 bases outside the gene matches. This CDR3 reads CASSGAGGRWQETQYF. The CDR3 coding sequence is TGCGCCAGCAGCGGAGCGGGGGGCCGGTGGCAAGAGACCCAGTACTTC.

The rearrangement links TRBV2 to TRBJ1-4; D is ambiguous. Germline V CDR1 and CDR2: SNHLY, FYNNEI. V shed 3 bases and J shed 14 bases, with 7 bases lying between them. The CDR3 totals 10 residues. The CDR3 loop reads CASSDNSLFF. The CDR3 coding sequence is TGTGCCAGCAGTGATAACAGCCTGTTTTTT.

The chain has TRBV18 and TRBJ1-6, with D possibly being TRBD1 (6 bases). The V and J ends lost 1 base and 7 bases respectively, with 11 bases between them. The V gene's germline CDR1 is KGHSH and CDR2 LQKENI. The CDR3 length is 15 residues. DNA for the CDR3: TGTGCCAGCTCACCACAGGCAGGGGAGAATTCACCCCTCCACTTT. This translates into CASSPQAGENSPLHF.

The chain couples TRBV6-5 to TRBJ1-2; 9 bases line up with TRBD1. The CDR3 covers 14 residues. CDR1 is MNHEY, CDR2 SVGAGI, per germline. V shed 3 bases and J 9 bases; nucleotides not matched to a gene: 8. The CDR3 is CASSYTGGASSYTF. The DNA for the CDR3 is TGTGCCAGCAGTTATACAGGGGGCGCGTCGAGCTACACCTTC.

The chain recombines TRBV7-8 with TRBJ2-5, with 14 bases that match TRBD2. CDR3 size: 18 residues. V was clipped by 1 base and J by 5 bases; unmatched bases: 9. CDR1 and CDR2 from the germline V gene are SGHVS and FQNEAQ. The CDR3 is CASSLGLAGGRFEETQYF. CDR3 in DNA: TGTGCCAGCAGCTTAGGACTAGCGGGAGGGAGGTTCGAGGAGACCCAGTACTTC.

The CDR3 here is CASWGQGQLMNTEAFF. The CDR3, as DNA: TGTGCCAGCTGGGGACAGGGCCAACTTATGAACACTGAAGCTTTCTTT. V is TRBV19 and J is TRBJ1-1; 9 bases map to TRBD1. J lost 0 bases, V lost 9 bases, and 11 bases had no gene match. Germline CDR1 is LNHDA and CDR2 is SQIVND (reference sequence). CDR3 size: 16 residues.

This clone is a singleton in its sample. This chain joins TRBV5-1 and TRBJ1-1; weak D call: TRBD1 (6 bases). Germline V gene data show CDR1 as SGHRS and CDR2 as YFSETQ. The CDR3 runs to 17 residues. V gave up 4 bases and J gave up 8 bases, with 27 bases separating them. In DNA form, the CDR3 reads TGCGCCAGCAGCCTCGGGGGGCAGGCGTTAGGTGAGGACGAAGCTTTCTTT. Translated: CASSLGGQALGEDEAFF.

The table lists this clone with a few counts. The chain links TRBV28 to TRBJ1-2; TRBD1 aligns across 10 bases. Trimming removed 5 bases from V and 8 bases from J; junction bases left unmatched: 17. This CDR3 is built from 17 residues. Germline loops: CDR1 MDHEN, CDR2 SYDVKM. CDR3 DNA: TGTGCCAGCAGTCCTTTCCCGGAGGACAGGGGGTTCGGGGGCTACACCTTC. This sequence encodes CASSPFPEDRGFGGYTF.

The chain couples TRBV6-2 or TRBV6-3 to TRBJ2-2, with 11 positions matching TRBD2. The germline V gene encodes CDR1 MNHEY and CDR2 SVGEGT. V was clipped by 4 bases and J by 1 base; unmatched bases: 11. The CDR3 is 19 residues long. Written as DNA, the CDR3 is TGTGCCAGCAGTTTCCTTAGACTAGCGGGGATTCTGAACACCGGGGAGCTGTTTTTT. It codes for CASSFLRLAGILNTGELFF.

This sequence joins TRBV6-5 and TRBJ1-5; D gene unclear. This CDR3 contains 13 residues. V was pared by 2 bases and J by 7 bases, with 9 bases between. CDR1 and CDR2 (germline): MNHEY, SVGAGI. The CDR3 loop reads CASSYGQAQPQHF. CDR3 coding DNA: TGTGCCAGCAGTTACGGTCAGGCACAGCCCCAGCATTTT.

As for this clone: Other DNA sequences within the sample encode an identical CDR3. The gene calls are TRBV27 and TRBJ1-2; 9 nucleotides line up with TRBD1. CDR3 length equals 13 residues. The V segment lost 6 bases and the J segment 8 bases; nucleotides outside the gene matches: 7. The germline CDR1 and CDR2 sequences are MNHEY and SMNVEV (reference sequence). The CDR3 region has the DNA TGTGCCAGCAGCCGGACAGGGGTCGGGGGCTACACCTTC. Translating it yields CASSRTGVGGYTF.

This clone was seen just once. The gene calls are TRBV7-9 and TRBJ2-2; D is perhaps TRBD2 (5 bases). CDR1 is SEHNR and CDR2 is FQNEAQ in the germline V gene (reference sequence). CDR3 length: 17 amino acids. Trimming removed 1 base at V and 0 bases at J, with 12 bases between. The CDR3 spells CASSLGIGGPNTGELFF. The CDR3 coding sequence is TGTGCCAGCAGCTTAGGTATCGGAGGTCCGAACACCGGGGAGCTGTTTTTT.

This clone was counted at least ten times. This rearrangement joins TRBV18 to TRBJ1-1; 7 positions match TRBD1. The junction had 10 bases not matched to a gene; V was cut back by 2 bases and J by 4 bases. Germline lookup yields CDR1 KGHSH and CDR2 LQKENI. This CDR3 region has 16 residues. CDR3 nucleotides: TGTGCCAGCTCACCAGAGGGGGCTCGGATAGGCACTGAAGCTTTCTTT. This gives the protein CASSPEGARIGTEAFF. Complete variable domain (other parts from reference TRBV18 and TRBJ1-1): NAGVMQNPRHLVRRRGQEARLRCSPMKGHSHVYWYRQLPEEGLKFMVYLQKENIIDESGMPKERFSAEFPKEGPSILRIQQVVRGDSAAYFCASSPEGARIGTEAFFGQGTRLTVV.

This clone has just a few counts. The chain joins TRBV5-1 to TRBJ1-2; TRBD1 agrees at 11 bases. The CDR3 extends over 16 amino acids. The V gene end was trimmed by 0 bases and the J gene end by 7 bases; junction bases not matched to a gene: 8. The V gene's germline CDR1 is SGHRS and CDR2 YFSETQ. In nucleotides, the CDR3 is TGCGCCAGCAGCTTGGAGCCGGGACAGGGGGTTCGTGGCTACACCTTC. As protein: CASSLEPGQGVRGYTF.

V and J are TRBV19 and TRBJ2-1; 7 positions agree with TRBD1. J gave up 7 bases and V 3 bases, and 9 bases lay outside the gene matches. In germline, CDR1 is LNHDA, CDR2 SQIVND (reference sequence). This CDR3 is 15 amino acids long. The CDR3 loop reads CASSILTGAFNEQFF. The DNA for the CDR3 is TGTGCCAGTAGTATCTTAACAGGGGCCTTTAATGAGCAGTTCTTC.

The chain links TRBV5-1 to TRBJ2-7; tentatively, D is TRBD1 (5 bases). Trimming left V 0 bases short and J 3 bases short, with 13 bases between. Germline V gene sequence: CDR1 SGHRS, CDR2 YFSETQ. The CDR3 runs 15 residues. The CDR3 DNA reads TGCGCCAGCAGCTTGGCGGCAGGGTCCAACTACGAGCAGTACTTC. Its protein product is CASSLAAGSNYEQYF.

This chain uses TRBV5-4 with TRBJ1-1; a possible D gene is TRBD1 (6 bases). This CDR3 comprises 14 residues. Trimming pared 0 bases from V and 10 bases from J, leaving 16 bases between. Germline CDR1 SGHNT, CDR2 YYREEE (reference sequence). The CDR3 bases are TGTGCCAGCAGCTTGGCGGGGAACAGGGAAGGAGCTTTCTTT. This translates into CASSLAGNREGAFF.

The J gene is TRBJ1-2, the V gene TRBV3-1 (or the pseudogene TRBV3-2); maybe TRBD1 (6 bases). This CDR3 has 13 amino acids. Between the trimmed V and J ends, which lost 5 bases and 4 bases, there was a span of 11 bases. Looked up from germline, CDR1 is LGHDT and CDR2 is YNNKEL (reference sequence). The CDR3 reads CASSSGVRYGYTF. In nucleotides, the CDR3 is TGTGCCAGCAGCTCAGGGGTGCGCTATGGCTACACCTTC.

The chain employs TRBV5-6 and TRBJ1-5, with D possibly TRBD1 on 5 matching bases. V gave up 1 base and J gave up 1 base, with 9 bases separating them. CDR1 is SGHDT and CDR2 is YYEEEE in the germline V gene. The CDR3 runs 15 residues. DNA of the CDR3: TGTGCCAGCAGCTTGACCAGGGAAAGCAATCAGCCCCAGCATTTT. Residues: CASSLTRESNQPQHF. Drawing the rest from reference TRBV5-6 and TRBJ1-5, the complete variable domain is DAGVTQSPTHLIKTRGQQVTLRCSPKSGHDTVSWYQQALGQGPQFIFQYYEEEERQRGNFPDRFSGHQFPNYSSELNVNALLLGDSALYLCASSLTRESNQPQHFGDGTRLSIL.

The chain carries TRBV7-2 and TRBJ1-2; D is unresolved. This CDR3 is 16 amino acids long. CDR1 is SGHTA and CDR2 is FQGNSA in the germline V gene. The germline V and J ends were trimmed by 0 bases and 7 bases, with 18 bases remaining between them. The CDR3 DNA is TGTGCCAGCAGCTTAGCAGATGTCGGGGTAGTAGCTGGCTACACCTTC. This gives the protein CASSLADVGVVAGYTF.